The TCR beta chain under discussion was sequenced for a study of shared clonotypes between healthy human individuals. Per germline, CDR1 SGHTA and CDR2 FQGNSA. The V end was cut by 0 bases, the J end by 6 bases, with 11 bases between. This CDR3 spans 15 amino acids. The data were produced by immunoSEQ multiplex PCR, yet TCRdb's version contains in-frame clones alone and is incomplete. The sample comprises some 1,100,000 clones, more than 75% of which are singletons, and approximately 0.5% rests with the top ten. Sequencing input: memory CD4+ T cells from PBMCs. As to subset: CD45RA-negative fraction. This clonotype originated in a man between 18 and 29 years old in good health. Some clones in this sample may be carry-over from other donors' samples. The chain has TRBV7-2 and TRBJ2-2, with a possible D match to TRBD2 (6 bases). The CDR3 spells CASSLAGGVAGELFF. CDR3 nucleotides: TGTGCCAGCAGCTTAGCGGGGGGAGTGGCCGGGGAGCTGTTTTTT.